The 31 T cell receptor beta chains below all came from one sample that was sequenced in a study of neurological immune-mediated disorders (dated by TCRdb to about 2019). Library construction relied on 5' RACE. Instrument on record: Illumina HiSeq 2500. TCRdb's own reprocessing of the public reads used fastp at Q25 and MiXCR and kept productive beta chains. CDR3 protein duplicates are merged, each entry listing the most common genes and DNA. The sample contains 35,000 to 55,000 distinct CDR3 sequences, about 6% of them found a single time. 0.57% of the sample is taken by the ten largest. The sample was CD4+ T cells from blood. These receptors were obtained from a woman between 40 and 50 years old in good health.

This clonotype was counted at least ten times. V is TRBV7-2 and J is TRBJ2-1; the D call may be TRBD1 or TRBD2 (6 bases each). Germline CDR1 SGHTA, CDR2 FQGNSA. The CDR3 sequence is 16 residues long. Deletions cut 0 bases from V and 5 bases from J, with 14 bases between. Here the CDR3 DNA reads TGTGCCAGCAGCTTAGCGTCCAGGGGAGGCCACAATGAGCAGTTCTTC. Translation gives CASSLASRGGHNEQFF.

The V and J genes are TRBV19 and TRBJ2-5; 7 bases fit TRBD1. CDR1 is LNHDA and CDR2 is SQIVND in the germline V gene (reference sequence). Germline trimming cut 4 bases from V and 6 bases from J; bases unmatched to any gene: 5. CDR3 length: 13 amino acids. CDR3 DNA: TGTGCCAGTAGTACTGACAGGGCCCAGACCCAGTACTTC. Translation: CASSTDRAQTQYF.

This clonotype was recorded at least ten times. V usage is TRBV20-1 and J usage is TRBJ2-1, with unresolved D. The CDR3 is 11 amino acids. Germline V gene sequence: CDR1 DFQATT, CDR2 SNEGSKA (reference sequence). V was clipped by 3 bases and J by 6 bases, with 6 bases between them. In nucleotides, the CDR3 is TGCAGTGCTAGCCGGGCCAATGAGCAGTTCTTC. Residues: CSASRANEQFF.

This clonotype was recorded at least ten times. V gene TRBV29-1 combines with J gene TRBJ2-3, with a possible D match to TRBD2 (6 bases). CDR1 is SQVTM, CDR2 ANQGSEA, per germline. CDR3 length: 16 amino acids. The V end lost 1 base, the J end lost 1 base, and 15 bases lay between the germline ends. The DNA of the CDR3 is TGCAGCGTTGAAGTGGGAGGTGGCAGGGGCACAGATACGCAGTATTTT. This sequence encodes CSVEVGGGRGTDTQYF.

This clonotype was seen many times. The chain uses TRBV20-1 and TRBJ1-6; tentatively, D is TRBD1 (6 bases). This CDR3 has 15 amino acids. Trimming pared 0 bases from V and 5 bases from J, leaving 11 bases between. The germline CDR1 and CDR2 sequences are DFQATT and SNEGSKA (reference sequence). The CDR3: CSARDHRANNSPLHF. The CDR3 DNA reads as TGCAGTGCTAGAGATCACAGGGCTAATAATTCACCCCTCCACTTT.

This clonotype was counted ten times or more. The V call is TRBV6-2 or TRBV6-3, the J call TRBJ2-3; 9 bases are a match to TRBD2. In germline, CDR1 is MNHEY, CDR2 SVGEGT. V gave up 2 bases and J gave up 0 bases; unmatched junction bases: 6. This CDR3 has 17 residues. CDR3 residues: CASSYAPLAGSTDTQYF. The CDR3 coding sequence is TGTGCCAGCAGTTACGCCCCCCTAGCGGGGAGCACAGATACGCAGTATTTT.

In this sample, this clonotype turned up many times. The CDR3 is CASRSAGGPGSYNEQFF. In nucleotides, the CDR3 is TGCGCCAGCAGATCCGCGGGAGGGCCGGGGTCCTACAATGAGCAGTTCTTC. The chain has TRBV5-1 and TRBJ2-1; TRBD2 aligns across 9 bases. V shed 5 bases, J shed 1 base, and the junction held 10 bases outside the gene matches. Germline V gives CDR1 SGHRS, CDR2 YFSETQ. This CDR3 has 17 residues.

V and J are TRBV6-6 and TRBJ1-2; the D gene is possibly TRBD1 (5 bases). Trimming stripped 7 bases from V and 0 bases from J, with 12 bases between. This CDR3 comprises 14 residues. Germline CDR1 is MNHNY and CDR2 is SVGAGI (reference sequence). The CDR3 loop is CASTPTVTNYGYTF. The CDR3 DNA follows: TGTGCCAGCACCCCGACAGTGACTAACTATGGCTACACCTTC.

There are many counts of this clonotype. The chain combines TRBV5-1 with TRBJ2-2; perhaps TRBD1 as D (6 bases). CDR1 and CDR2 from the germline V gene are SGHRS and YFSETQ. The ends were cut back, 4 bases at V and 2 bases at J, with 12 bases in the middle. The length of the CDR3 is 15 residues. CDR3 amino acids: CASSTTGFNTGELFF. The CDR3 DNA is TGCGCCAGCAGCACAACAGGGTTTAACACCGGGGAGCTGTTTTTT.

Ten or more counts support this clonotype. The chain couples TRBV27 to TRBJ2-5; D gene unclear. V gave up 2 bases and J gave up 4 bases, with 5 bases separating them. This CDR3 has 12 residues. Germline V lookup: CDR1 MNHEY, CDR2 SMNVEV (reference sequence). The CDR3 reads CASSLRGETQYF. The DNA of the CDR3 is TGTGCCAGCAGTTTACGAGGAGAGACCCAGTACTTC.

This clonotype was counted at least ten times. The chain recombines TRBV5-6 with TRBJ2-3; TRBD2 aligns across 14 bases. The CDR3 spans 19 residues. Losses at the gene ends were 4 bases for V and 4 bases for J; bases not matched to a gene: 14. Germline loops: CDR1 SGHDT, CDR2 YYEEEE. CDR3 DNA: TGTGCCAGCAGCACGGCCGGGACTAGCGGGAGAGGTGGCGCAGATACGCAGTATTTT. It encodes CASSTAGTSGRGGADTQYF. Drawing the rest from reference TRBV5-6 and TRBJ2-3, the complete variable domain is DAGVTQSPTHLIKTRGQQVTLRCSPKSGHDTVSWYQQALGQGPQFIFQYYEEEERQRGNFPDRFSGHQFPNYSSELNVNALLLGDSALYLCASSTAGTSGRGGADTQYFGPGTRLTVL.

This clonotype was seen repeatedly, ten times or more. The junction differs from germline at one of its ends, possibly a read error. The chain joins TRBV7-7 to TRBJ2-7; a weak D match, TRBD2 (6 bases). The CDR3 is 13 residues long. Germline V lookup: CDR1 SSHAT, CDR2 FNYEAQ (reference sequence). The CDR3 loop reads CASSLRRGDEQYF. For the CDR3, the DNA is TGTGCTAGCAGCTTAAGGCGGGGCGACGAGCAGTACTTC.

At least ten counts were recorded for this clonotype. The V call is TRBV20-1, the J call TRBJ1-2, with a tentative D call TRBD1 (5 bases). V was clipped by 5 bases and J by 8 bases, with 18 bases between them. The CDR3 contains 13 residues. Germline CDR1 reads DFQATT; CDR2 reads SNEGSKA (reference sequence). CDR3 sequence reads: CSALNRGGGGYTF. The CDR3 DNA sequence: TGCAGTGCTTTAAATCGGGGGGGTGGGGGCTACACCTTC.

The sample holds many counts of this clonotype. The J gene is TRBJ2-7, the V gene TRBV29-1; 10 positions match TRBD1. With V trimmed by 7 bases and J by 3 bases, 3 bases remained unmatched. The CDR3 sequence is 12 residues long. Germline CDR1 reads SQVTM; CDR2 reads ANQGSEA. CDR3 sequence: CSAGTGVYEQYF. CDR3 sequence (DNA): TGCAGCGCCGGGACAGGGGTCTACGAGCAGTACTTC.

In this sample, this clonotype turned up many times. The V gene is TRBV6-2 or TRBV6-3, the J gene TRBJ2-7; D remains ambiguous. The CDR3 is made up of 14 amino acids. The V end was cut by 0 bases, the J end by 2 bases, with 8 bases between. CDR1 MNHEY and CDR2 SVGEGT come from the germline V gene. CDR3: CASSYSLTPYEQYF. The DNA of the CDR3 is TGTGCCAGCAGTTACTCTCTCACACCCTACGAGCAGTACTTC.

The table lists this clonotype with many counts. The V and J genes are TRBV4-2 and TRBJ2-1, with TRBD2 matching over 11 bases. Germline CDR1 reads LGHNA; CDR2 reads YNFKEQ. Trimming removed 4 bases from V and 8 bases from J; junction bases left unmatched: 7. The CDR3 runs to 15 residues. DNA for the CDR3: TGTGCCAGCAGCCTAACTAGCGGGAGTGGAGATGAGCAGTTCTTC. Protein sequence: CASSLTSGSGDEQFF.

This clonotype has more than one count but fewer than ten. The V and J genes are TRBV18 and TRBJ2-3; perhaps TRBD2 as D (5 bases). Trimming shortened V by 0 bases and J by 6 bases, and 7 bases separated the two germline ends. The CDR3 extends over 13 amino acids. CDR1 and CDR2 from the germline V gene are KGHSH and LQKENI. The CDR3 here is CASSPPGGDTQYF. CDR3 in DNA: TGTGCCAGCTCACCACCGGGCGGGGATACGCAGTATTTT.

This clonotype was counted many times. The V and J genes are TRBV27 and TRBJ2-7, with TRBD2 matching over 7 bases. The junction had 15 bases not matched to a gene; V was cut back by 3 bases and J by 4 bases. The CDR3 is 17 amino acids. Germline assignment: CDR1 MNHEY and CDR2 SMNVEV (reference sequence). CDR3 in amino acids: CASSFFPLAGLGYEQYF. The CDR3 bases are TGTGCCAGCAGTTTCTTTCCCTTAGCGGGCCTTGGATACGAGCAGTACTTC.

The CDR3 is CASSFSQGEAFF. CDR3 coding DNA: TGTGCCAGCAGCTTCTCACAGGGAGAGGCTTTCTTT. V gene TRBV7-8 combines with J gene TRBJ1-1, with TRBD1 as a possible D gene (6 bases). Germline loops: CDR1 SGHVS, CDR2 FQNEAQ. The CDR3 is 12 residues long. V was clipped by 3 bases and J by 11 bases, with 13 bases between them.

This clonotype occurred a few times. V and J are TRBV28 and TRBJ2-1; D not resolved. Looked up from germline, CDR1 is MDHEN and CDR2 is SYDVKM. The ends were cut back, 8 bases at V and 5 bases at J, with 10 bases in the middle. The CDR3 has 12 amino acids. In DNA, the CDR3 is TGTGCCAGCTTTGACGCTAACAATGAGCAGTTCTTC. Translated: CASFDANNEQFF.

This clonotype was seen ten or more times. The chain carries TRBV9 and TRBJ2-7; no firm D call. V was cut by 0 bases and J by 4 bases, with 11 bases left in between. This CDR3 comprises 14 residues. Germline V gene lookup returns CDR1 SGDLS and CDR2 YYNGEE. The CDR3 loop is CASSVGARAYEQYF. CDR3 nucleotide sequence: TGTGCCAGCAGCGTAGGGGCAAGGGCTTACGAGCAGTACTTC.

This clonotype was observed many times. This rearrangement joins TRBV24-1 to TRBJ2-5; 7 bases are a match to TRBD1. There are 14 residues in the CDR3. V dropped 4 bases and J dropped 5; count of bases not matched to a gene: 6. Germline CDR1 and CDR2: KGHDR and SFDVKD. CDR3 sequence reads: CATSEPTGVETQYF. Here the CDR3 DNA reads TGTGCCACCAGTGAACCCACAGGGGTGGAGACCCAGTACTTC.

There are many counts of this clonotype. CDR3 amino acids: CSAGSGVQETQYF. The CDR3 DNA is TGCAGTGCTGGGTCGGGAGTTCAAGAGACCCAGTACTTC. The chain carries TRBV20-1 and TRBJ2-5; D perhaps matches TRBD2 (6 bases). Trimming took 5 bases from V and 2 from J, leaving 12 bases between them. Germline CDR1 is DFQATT and CDR2 is SNEGSKA (reference sequence). The CDR3 covers 13 residues.

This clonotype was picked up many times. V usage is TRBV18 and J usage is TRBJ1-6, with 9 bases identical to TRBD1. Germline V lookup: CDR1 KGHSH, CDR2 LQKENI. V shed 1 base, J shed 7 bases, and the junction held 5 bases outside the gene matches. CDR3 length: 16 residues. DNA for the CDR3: TGTGCCAGCTCACCACTGGGACAGGGAGGAAATTCACCCCTCCACTTT. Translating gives CASSPLGQGGNSPLHF.

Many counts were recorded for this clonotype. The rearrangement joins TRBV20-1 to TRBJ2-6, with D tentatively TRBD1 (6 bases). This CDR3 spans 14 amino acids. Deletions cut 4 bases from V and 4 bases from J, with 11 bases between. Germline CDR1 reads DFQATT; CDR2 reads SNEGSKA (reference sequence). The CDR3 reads CSATTGTGANVLTF. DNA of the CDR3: TGCAGTGCTACTACAGGGACGGGGGCCAACGTCCTGACTTTC.

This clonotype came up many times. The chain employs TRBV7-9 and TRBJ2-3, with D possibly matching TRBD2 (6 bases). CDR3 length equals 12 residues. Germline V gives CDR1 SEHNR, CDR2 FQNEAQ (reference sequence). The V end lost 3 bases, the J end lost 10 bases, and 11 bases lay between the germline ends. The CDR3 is CASSFLGGAQYF. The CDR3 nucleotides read TGTGCCAGCAGCTTTTTAGGCGGGGCGCAGTATTTT.

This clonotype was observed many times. CDR3 in DNA: TGTGCCAGCAGCCGTGACAGGGTGCGAGAGACCCAGTACTTC. This sequence encodes CASSRDRVRETQYF. V usage is TRBV12-3 or TRBV12-4 and J usage is TRBJ2-5; 7 nucleotides align to TRBD1. This CDR3 has 14 amino acids. The junction had 8 bases not matched to a gene; V was cut back by 6 bases and J by 4 bases.

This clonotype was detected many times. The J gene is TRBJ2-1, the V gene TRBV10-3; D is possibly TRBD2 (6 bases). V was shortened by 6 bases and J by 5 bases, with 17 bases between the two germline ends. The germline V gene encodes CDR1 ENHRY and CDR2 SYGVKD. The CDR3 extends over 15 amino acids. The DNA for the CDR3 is TGTGCCATCAGGCGGGATAGCACTGGGCACAATGAGCAGTTCTTC. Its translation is CAIRRDSTGHNEQFF.

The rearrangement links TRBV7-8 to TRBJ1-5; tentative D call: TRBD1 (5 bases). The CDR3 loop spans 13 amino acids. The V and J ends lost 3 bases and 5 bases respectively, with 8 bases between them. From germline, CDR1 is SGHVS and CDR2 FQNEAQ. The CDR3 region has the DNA TGTGCCAGCAGCTTTCGGGGGGATCAGCCCCAGCATTTT. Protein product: CASSFRGDQPQHF.

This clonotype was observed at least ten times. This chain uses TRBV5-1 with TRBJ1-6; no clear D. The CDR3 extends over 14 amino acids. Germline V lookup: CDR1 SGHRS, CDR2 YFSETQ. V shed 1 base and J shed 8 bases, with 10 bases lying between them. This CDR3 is CASSLHDGDSPLHF. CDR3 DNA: TGCGCCAGCAGCTTGCACGATGGGGATTCACCCCTCCACTTT.

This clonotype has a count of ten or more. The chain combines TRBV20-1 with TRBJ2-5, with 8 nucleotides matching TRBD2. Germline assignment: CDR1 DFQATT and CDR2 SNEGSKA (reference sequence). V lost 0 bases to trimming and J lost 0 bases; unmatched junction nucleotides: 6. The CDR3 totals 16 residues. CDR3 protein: CSARDPLAGYQETQYF. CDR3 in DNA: TGCAGTGCTAGAGATCCCCTAGCGGGTTACCAAGAGACCCAGTACTTC.